This T cell receptor (beta chain) stems from a study of blood T cell repertoires in COVID-19. The wider study: Donors in the United States, Italy and Spain gave samples during acute or convalescent COVID-19. PBMCs, B-cell-depleted T cells, or T cells provided the cDNA or gDNA that made up the material.

Looked up from germline, CDR1 is SGHRS and CDR2 is YFSETQ. V shed 4 bases, J shed 0 bases, and the junction held 7 bases outside the gene matches. The CDR3 has 15 amino acids. The protocol was immunoSEQ multiplex PCR, while the TCRdb copy is restricted to in-frame clones and leaves out a portion. The sample lists about 400,000 clones, over 85% occurring once. The study drew participants aged about 18 to 95 years from under 30 US areas. Cohort 3 recovered donors had two negative PCRs, clearance, or symptom resolution. The V call is TRBV5-1, the J call TRBJ2-7, with TRBD2 matching 7 bases. Sequencing was done on a sample of PBMCs or T cells enriched from blood (not recorded which). The origin of this receptor is a woman under 40 who had recovered from COVID-19. The CDR3 DNA sequence: TGCGCCAGCAGCCCAGGACTAGGCGGCTCCTACGAGCAGTACTTC. This encodes CASSPGLGGSYEQYF.